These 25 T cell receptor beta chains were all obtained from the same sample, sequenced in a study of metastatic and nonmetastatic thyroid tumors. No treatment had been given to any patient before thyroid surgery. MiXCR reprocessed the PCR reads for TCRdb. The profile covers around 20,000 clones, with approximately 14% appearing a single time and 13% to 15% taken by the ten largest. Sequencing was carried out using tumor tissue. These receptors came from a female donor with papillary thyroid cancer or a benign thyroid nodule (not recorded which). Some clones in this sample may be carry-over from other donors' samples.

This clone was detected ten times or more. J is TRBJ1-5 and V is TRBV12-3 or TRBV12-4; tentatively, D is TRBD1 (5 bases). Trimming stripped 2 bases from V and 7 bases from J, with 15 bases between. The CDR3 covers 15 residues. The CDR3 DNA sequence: TGTGCCAGCAGTTTATCCGGGGGGATGGAGCAGCCCCAGCATTTT. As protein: CASSLSGGMEQPQHF.

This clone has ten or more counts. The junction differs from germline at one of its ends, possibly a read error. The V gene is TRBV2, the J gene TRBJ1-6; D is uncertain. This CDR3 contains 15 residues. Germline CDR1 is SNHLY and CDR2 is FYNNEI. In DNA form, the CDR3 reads TGTGCCGGCAGTATTAGGGCCGGGCGGGATTCACCCCTCCACTTT. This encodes CAGSIRAGRDSPLHF.

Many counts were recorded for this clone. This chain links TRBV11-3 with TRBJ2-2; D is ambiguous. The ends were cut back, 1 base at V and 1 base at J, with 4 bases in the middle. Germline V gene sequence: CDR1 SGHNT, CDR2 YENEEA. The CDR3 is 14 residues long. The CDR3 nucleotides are TGTGCCAGCAGCTTAGCGGGGAACACCGGGGAGCTGTTTTTT. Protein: CASSLAGNTGELFF.

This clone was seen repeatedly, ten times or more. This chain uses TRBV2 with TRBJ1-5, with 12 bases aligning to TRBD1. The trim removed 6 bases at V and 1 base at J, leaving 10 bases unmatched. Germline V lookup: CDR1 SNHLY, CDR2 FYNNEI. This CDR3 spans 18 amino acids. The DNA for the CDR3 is TGTGCCAGCAGAACCGGGACAGGGGGCGCTGGAAGCAATCAGCCCCAGCATTTT. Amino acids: CASRTGTGGAGSNQPQHF.

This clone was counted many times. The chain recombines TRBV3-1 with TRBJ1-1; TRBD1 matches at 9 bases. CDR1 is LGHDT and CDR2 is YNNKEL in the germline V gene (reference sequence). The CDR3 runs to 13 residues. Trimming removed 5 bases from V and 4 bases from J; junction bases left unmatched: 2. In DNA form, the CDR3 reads TGTGCCAGCAGCGGACAGGGGAGCACTGAAGCTTTCTTT. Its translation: CASSGQGSTEAFF.

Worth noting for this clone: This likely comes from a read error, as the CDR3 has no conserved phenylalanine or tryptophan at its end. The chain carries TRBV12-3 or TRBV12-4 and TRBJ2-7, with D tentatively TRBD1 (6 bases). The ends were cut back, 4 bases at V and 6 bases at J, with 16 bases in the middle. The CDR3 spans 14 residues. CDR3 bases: TGTGCCAGCAGTTCACAGGGATCGCTCTCCGAGCAGTACCTC. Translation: CASSSQGSLSEQYL.

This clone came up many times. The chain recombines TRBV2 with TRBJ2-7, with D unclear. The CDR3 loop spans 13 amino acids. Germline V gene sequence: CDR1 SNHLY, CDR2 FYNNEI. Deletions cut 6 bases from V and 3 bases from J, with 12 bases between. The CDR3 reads CASRSGPYYEQYF. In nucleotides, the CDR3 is TGTGCCAGCAGGAGTGGACCTTACTACGAGCAGTACTTC.

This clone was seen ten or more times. The CDR3, as DNA: TGCAGTGCTAGAGAGAGCAGTAAAGAAAAACTGTTTTTT. Its protein is CSARESSKEKLFF. The chain employs TRBV20-1 and TRBJ1-4; D ambiguous. CDR3 length equals 13 residues. Trimming left V 0 bases short and J 8 bases short, with 10 bases between. Germline V CDR1 and CDR2: DFQATT, SNEGSKA (reference sequence).

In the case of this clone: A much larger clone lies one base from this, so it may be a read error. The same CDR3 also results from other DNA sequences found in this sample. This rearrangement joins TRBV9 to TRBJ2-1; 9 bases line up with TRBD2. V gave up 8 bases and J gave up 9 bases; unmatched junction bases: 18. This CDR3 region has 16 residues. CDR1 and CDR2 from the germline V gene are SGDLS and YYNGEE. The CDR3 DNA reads TGTGCCAGTAGCCCCGGGGGGGGGCTAGCGGGGATTGAGCAGTTCTTC. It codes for CASSPGGGLAGIEQFF.

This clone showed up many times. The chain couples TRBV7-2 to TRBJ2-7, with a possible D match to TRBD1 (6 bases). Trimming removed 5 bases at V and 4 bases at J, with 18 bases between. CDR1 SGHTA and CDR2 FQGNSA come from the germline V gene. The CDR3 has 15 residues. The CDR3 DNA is TGTGCCAGCAGCCCACAGGGCAGGGGATTTTACGAGCAGTACTTC. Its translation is CASSPQGRGFYEQYF.

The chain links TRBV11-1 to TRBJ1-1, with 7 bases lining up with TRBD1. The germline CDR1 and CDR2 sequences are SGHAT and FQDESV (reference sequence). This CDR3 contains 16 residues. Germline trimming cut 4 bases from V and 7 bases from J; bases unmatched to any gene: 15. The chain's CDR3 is CASSSSEAGGRVEAFF. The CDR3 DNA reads TGTGCCAGCAGCTCCAGTGAAGCAGGGGGACGTGTTGAAGCTTTCTTT.

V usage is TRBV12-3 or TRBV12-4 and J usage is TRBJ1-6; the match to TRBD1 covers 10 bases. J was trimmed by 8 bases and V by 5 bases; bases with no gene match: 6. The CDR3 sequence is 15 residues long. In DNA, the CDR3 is TGTGCCAGCAGTAACGCCGGGACAGGGGATTCACCCCTCCACTTT. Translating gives CASSNAGTGDSPLHF.

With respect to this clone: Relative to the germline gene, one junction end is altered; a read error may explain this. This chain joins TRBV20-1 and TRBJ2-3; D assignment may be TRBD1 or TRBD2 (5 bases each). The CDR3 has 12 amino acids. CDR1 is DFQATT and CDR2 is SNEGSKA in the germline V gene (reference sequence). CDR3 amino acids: CGARMRGNTQYF. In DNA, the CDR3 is TGCGGTGCTAGAATGAGGGGTAATACGCAGTATTTT.

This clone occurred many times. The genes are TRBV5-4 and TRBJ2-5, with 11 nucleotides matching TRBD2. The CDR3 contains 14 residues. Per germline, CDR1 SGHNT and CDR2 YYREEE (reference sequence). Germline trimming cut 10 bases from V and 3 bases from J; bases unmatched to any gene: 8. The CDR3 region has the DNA TGTGCCTCTAGACTAGCGGGAAGGGAAGAGACCCAGTACTTC. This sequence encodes CASRLAGREETQYF.

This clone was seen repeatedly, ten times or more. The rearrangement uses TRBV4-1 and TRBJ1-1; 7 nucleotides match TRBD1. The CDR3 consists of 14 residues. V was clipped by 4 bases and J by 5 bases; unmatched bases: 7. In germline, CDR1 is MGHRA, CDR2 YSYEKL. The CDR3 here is CASSLGTERTEAFF. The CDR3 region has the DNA TGCGCCAGCAGCCTCGGGACAGAGAGAACTGAAGCTTTCTTT.

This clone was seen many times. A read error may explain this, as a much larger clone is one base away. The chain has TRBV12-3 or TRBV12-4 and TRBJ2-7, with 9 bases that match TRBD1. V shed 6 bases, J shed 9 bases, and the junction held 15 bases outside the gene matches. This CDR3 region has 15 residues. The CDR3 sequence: CASRPGQGPLGGQYF. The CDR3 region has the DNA TGTGCCAGCAGGCCGGGACAGGGCCCCCTAGGGGGGCAGTACTTC.

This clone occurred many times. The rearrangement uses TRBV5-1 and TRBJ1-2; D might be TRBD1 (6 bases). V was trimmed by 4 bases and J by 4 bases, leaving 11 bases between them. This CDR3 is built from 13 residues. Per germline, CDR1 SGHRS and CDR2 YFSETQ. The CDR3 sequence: CASSAQQGYGYTF. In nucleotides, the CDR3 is TGCGCCAGCAGCGCTCAACAGGGCTATGGCTACACCTTC.

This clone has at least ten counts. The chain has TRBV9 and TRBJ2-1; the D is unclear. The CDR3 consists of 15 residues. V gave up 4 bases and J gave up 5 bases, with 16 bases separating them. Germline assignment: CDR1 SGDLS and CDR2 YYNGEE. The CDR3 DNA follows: TGTGCCAGCAGCCCTAGAGAAGGGCTAAACAATGAGCAGTTCTTC. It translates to CASSPREGLNNEQFF.

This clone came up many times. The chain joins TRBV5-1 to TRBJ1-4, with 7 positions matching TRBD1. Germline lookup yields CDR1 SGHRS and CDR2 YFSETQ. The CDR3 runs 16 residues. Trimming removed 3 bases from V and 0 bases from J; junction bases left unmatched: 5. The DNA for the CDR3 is TGCGCCAGCAGCTCACAGGGGCCTCCAACTAATGAAAAACTGTTTTTT. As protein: CASSSQGPPTNEKLFF.

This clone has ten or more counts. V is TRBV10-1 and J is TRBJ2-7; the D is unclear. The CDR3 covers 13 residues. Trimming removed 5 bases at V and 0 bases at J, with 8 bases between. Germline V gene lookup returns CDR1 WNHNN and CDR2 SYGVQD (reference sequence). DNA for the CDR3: TGCGCCAGCAGTCCCGGGCACTCCTACGAGCAGTACTTC. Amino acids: CASSPGHSYEQYF.

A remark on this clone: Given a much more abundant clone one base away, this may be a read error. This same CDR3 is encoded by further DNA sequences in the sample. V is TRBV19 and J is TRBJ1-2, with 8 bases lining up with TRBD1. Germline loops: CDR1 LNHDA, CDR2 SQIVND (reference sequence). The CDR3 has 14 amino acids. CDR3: CASSMTGDRYGYTF. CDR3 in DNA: TGTGCCAGTAGTATGACAGGGGATCGATATGGATACACCTTC.

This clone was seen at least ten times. The CDR3 sequence is CASAGQPNTEAFF. The CDR3, as DNA: TGTGCCAGCGCCGGACAGCCGAACACTGAAGCTTTCTTT. The genes are TRBV7-3 and TRBJ1-1, with TRBD1 as a possible D gene (6 bases). Looked up from germline, CDR1 is SGHTA and CDR2 is FQGTGA. The CDR3 has 13 residues. The V end was cut by 8 bases, the J end by 1 base, with 11 bases between.

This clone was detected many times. The CDR3 region has the DNA TGTGCCACCAGCAGAGATCTGTTGGGGCAAGAGACCCAGTACTTC. It yields the protein CATSRDLLGQETQYF. This rearrangement joins TRBV15 to TRBJ2-5; D unclear. This CDR3 region has 15 residues. CDR1 and CDR2 (germline): LNHNV, YYDKDF (reference sequence). The V and J ends lost 0 bases and 2 bases respectively, with 10 bases between them. Using reference TRBV15 and TRBJ2-5 for the parts outside the CDR3, the full variable domain is DAMVIQNPRYQVTQFGKPVTLSCSQTLNHNVMYWYQQKSSQAPKLLFHYYDKDFNNEADTPDNFQSRRPNTSFCFLDIRSPGLGDTAMYLCATSRDLLGQETQYFGPGTRLLVL.

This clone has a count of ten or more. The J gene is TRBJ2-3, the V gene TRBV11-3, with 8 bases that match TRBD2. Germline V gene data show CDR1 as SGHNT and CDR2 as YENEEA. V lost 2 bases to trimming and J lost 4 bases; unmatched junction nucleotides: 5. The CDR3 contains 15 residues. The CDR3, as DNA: TGTGCCAGCAGCTTATCTGCGGGAGGACCAGATACGCAGTATTTT. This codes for CASSLSAGGPDTQYF.

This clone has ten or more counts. CDR3 sequence reads: CASSEASLILRPRPKEQFF. The CDR3 region has the DNA TGTGCCAGCAGTGAAGCCTCACTCATCCTCCGCCCGCGTCCCAAGGAGCAGTTCTTC. The chain is built from TRBV2 and TRBJ2-1; no clear D. This CDR3 comprises 19 residues. Trimming left V 0 bases short and J 10 bases short, with 28 bases between. Germline CDR1 reads SNHLY; CDR2 reads FYNNEI.